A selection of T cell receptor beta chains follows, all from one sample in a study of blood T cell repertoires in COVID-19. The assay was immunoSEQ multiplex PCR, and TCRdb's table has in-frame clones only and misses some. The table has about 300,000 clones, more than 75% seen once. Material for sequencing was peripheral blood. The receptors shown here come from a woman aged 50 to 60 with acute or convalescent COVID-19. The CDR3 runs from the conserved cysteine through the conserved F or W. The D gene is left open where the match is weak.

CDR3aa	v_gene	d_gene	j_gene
CASSREGAGGSARSSYNEQFF	TRBV2	TRBD2	TRBJ2-1
CASSPPGGDYGYTF	TRBV28	NA	TRBJ1-2
CSVILAGNQPQHF	TRBV29-1	NA	TRBJ1-5
CASRLSPAVAGGSNEQFF	TRBV11-2	TRBD2	TRBJ2-1
CASRDPSGTFKGDTQYF	TRBV27	TRBD2	TRBJ2-3
CASNIAGVRDEQFF	TRBV28	TRBD2	TRBJ2-1
CASSPTRSQETQYF	TRBV18	NA	TRBJ2-5
CASNAGGGYGYTF	TRBV27	NA	TRBJ1-2
CASCEGSTNQPQHF	TRBV6-5	NA	TRBJ1-5
CASSSTGLAGEGEQFF	TRBV5-5	TRBD2	TRBJ2-1
CASQAGGPLETQYF	TRBV6-5	TRBD2	TRBJ2-5
CASSLYQRESYEQYF	TRBV7-9	TRBD2	TRBJ2-7
CASSLARRGGANVLTF	TRBV7-7	NA	TRBJ2-6
CASSQLYSGNTIYF	TRBV4-2	NA	TRBJ1-3
CASSLVGHPQYF	TRBV28	NA	TRBJ2-7
CASSIAPGQGRETQYF	TRBV19	TRBD1	TRBJ2-5
CASSQGSTSGGLSYEQYF	TRBV4-1	TRBD2	TRBJ2-7
CASSMTSGRSETQYF	TRBV19	TRBD2	TRBJ2-5
CASRTNREHEQYF	TRBV28	NA	TRBJ2-7
CASRTDRVWSPLHF	TRBV6-5	TRBD1	TRBJ1-6
CASSQGAADRGRAFF	TRBV4-3	TRBD1	TRBJ1-1
CATSDRVQPQHF	TRBV12-3/TRBV12-4	TRBD1	TRBJ1-5
CASYTRRRDSKSSYNEQFF	TRBV28	NA	TRBJ2-1
CASSGLSGTNYEQYF	TRBV5-4	TRBD2	TRBJ2-7
CASSLVPSGGGTDTQYF	TRBV5-1	TRBD2	TRBJ2-3
CASSFLREGWEQYF	TRBV28	TRBD2	TRBJ2-7
CASSRVTKETQYF	TRBV5-6	NA	TRBJ2-5
CASSADPGQGKTEAFF	TRBV5-4	TRBD1	TRBJ1-1
CASSPPSSGRPYEQYF	TRBV7-2	TRBD2	TRBJ2-7
CASSLGTGGGNTEAFF	TRBV27	TRBD1	TRBJ1-1
CATSGQLENTEAFF	TRBV15	NA	TRBJ1-1
CASSPGLATTDTQYF	TRBV27	TRBD2	TRBJ2-3